Given below is one T cell receptor beta chain in context. Germline CDR1 and CDR2: MDHEN and SYDVKM. The CDR3 is made up of 15 amino acids. With 5 bases clipped from V and 2 bases from J, the junction kept 5 bases outside the gene matches. The sample is drawn from a study of T cell responses to AZD1222 COVID-19 vaccine. Sequencing was performed with immunoSEQ multiplex PCR; in TCRdb, only in-frame clones are kept and a portion is missing. The repertoire holds about 60,000 clones, with around 86% as singletons. This TCR came from an adult in good health. The chain has TRBV28 and TRBJ2-3, with TRBD2 matching 9 bases. The sample in question was peripheral blood, obtained on day 0 of AZD1222 vaccination. The CDR3 protein is CASSGSGSYTDTQYF. CDR3 DNA sequence: TGTGCCAGCAGTGGTAGCGGGAGCTACACAGATACGCAGTATTTT.